The rows below give T cell receptor beta chains drawn from one sample of a study of blood T cell repertoires in COVID-19. Using immunoSEQ multiplex PCR, the repertoire was profiled, and TCRdb retains in-frame clones only, with some absent. Of 260,000 or so clones in the sample, around 82% were seen once. The sequencing sample was made of peripheral blood. The receptors shown here come from an elderly man with acute or convalescent COVID-19. Each CDR3 is given with its conserved first and last residue. Fields, in order: D gene, clone size, V gene, CDR3 length, J gene, CDR3 DNA, CDR3 protein. The D gene is left open where the match is weak. Only part of the rows carry a size: once, few, many, or a class if the clone is expanded.

D: TRBD1
size: few
V: TRBV19
length: 15
J: TRBJ1-1
DNA: TGTGCCAGCTCCACTACGACAGGGAGGAACACTGAAGCTTTCTTT
CDR3: CASSTTTGRNTEAFF

D: TRBD1
size: NA
V: TRBV28
length: 16
J: TRBJ1-5
DNA: TGTGCCAGCAGTTTCTATCGACAGGGGGGCAATCAGCCCCAGCATTTT
CDR3: CASSFYRQGGNQPQHF

D: NA
size: NA
V: TRBV29-1
length: 13
J: TRBJ1-1
DNA: TGCAGCGTTTCGGGGTTCATGAACACTGAAGCTTTCTTT
CDR3: CSVSGFMNTEAFF

D: NA
size: NA
V: TRBV4-1
length: 15
J: TRBJ2-1
DNA: TGCGCCAGCAGCCGAGGGGGTAGCTCCTACAATGAGCAGTTCTTC
CDR3: CASSRGGSSYNEQFF

D: NA
size: NA
V: TRBV2
length: 14
J: TRBJ1-1
DNA: TGTGCCAGCAGTGAAAGACAGCTGAACACTGAAGCTTTCTTT
CDR3: CASSERQLNTEAFF

D: NA
size: NA
V: TRBV9
length: 15
J: TRBJ2-1
DNA: TGTGCCAGCAGCGCCGACCACGGGATCTACAATGAGCAGTTCTTC
CDR3: CASSADHGIYNEQFF

D: TRBD2
size: few
V: TRBV2
length: 15
J: TRBJ2-7
DNA: TGTGCCAGCAGTGCCGATAGGACTAGGGGAGACGAGCAGTACTTC
CDR3: CASSADRTRGDEQYF

D: TRBD2
size: NA
V: TRBV25-1
length: 14
J: TRBJ2-7
DNA: TGTGCCACCCGAAAAACTAGCGTAGATACGAAGCAGTACTTC
CDR3: CATRKTSVDTKQYF

D: NA
size: NA
V: TRBV18
length: 13
J: TRBJ2-7
DNA: TGTGCCAGCTCACCACAGGACTTGTACGAGCAGTACTTC
CDR3: CASSPQDLYEQYF

D: NA
size: NA
V: TRBV5-1
length: 14
J: TRBJ1-5
DNA: TGCGCCAGCAGCTTGTTACCCGGGAATCAGCCCCAGCATTTT
CDR3: CASSLLPGNQPQHF

D: TRBD2
size: NA
V: TRBV28
length: 15
J: TRBJ2-3
DNA: TGTGCCAGCATTGATGGGGGAGGGATGGTAGATACGCAGTATTTT
CDR3: CASIDGGGMVDTQYF

D: TRBD1
size: once
V: TRBV24-1
length: 14
J: TRBJ2-7
DNA: TGTGCCACCAGTGGAGGACAGGGAATCTACGAGCAGTACTTC
CDR3: CATSGGQGIYEQYF

D: TRBD2
size: NA
V: TRBV11-3
length: 13
J: TRBJ2-3
DNA: TGTGCCAGCAGTTTTAGCGGGGCAGATACGCAGTATTTT
CDR3: CASSFSGADTQYF

D: NA
size: NA
V: TRBV6-5
length: 14
J: TRBJ1-5
DNA: TGTGCCAGCAGACGCGGACAGAGCAATCAGCCCCAGCATTTT
CDR3: CASRRGQSNQPQHF

D: NA
size: NA
V: TRBV5-1
length: 14
J: TRBJ1-3
DNA: TGCGCCAGCAGCCCCGGGGGAATTGGAAACACCATATATTTT
CDR3: CASSPGGIGNTIYF

D: NA
size: NA
V: TRBV2
length: 12
J: TRBJ1-1
DNA: TGTGCCACCGCGACAGGGAACACTGAAGCTTTCTTT
CDR3: CATATGNTEAFF

D: NA
size: NA
V: TRBV18
length: 13
J: TRBJ1-1
DNA: TGTGCCAGCTCACCCGAGGCGAAATCTGAAGCTTTCTTT
CDR3: CASSPEAKSEAFF

D: TRBD2
size: NA
V: TRBV27
length: 15
J: TRBJ2-1
DNA: TGTGCCAGCAGTTTAACGGGACTAGCGATGTATGAGCAGTTCTTC
CDR3: CASSLTGLAMYEQFF

D: NA
size: few
V: TRBV30
length: 14
J: TRBJ2-5
DNA: TGTGCCTGGAGTGGACAGGTACTCCAAGAGACCCAGTACTTC
CDR3: CAWSGQVLQETQYF

D: NA
size: NA
V: TRBV18
length: 16
J: TRBJ2-7
DNA: TGTGCCAGCTCACCTCGGATCGCCAGGGGCGGCGACGAGCAGTACTTC
CDR3: CASSPRIARGGDEQYF

D: NA
size: NA
V: TRBV6-5
length: 13
J: TRBJ1-5
DNA: TGTGCCAGCAGACAATCTAGCAATCAGCCCCAGCATTTT
CDR3: CASRQSSNQPQHF

D: NA
size: NA
V: TRBV6-5
length: 13
J: TRBJ2-3
DNA: TGTGCCAGCAGCGTTCAGGGATCAGATACGCAGTATTTT
CDR3: CASSVQGSDTQYF

D: TRBD1
size: NA
V: TRBV6-5
length: 15
J: TRBJ1-2
DNA: TGTGCCAGCAGTTACTCAACACCGGGACAGGGGGTATTCACCTTC
CDR3: CASSYSTPGQGVFTF

D: TRBD1
size: NA
V: TRBV6-5
length: 14
J: TRBJ1-2
DNA: TGTGCCAGCAGTCGACAGGGAGTCACATCGGGCTACACCTTC
CDR3: CASSRQGVTSGYTF

D: NA
size: NA
V: TRBV6-1
length: 14
J: TRBJ2-1
DNA: TGTGCCAGCAGTGAAGCGGTCCTAGTCCATGAGCAGTTCTTC
CDR3: CASSEAVLVHEQFF